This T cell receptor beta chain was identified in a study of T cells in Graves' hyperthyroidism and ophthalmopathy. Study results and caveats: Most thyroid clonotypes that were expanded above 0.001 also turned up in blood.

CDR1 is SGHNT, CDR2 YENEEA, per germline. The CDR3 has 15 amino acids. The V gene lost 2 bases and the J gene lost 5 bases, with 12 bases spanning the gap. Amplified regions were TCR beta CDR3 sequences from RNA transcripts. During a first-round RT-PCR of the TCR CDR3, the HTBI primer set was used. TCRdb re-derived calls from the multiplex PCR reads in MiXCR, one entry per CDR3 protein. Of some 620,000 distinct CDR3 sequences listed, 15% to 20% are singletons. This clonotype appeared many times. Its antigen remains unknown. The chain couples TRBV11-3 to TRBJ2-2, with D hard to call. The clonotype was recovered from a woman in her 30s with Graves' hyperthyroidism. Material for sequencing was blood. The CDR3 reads CASSLRGWPTGELFF. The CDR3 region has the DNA TGTGCCAGCAGCTTAAGAGGATGGCCAACCGGGGAGCTGTTTTTT.